The 32 T cell receptor beta chains below all came from one sample that was sequenced in a study of cytomegalovirus exposure and HLA in healthy donors. The PCR made use of 60 Vbeta and 13 Jbeta primers. Sequencing used immunoSEQ multiplex PCR; TCRdb keeps in-frame clones, though not all of them. The sample holds fewer than 150,000 clones. The sequenced sample was PBMCs. These receptors all stem from a man in his late teens or twenties in good health and CMV-seronegative.

J is TRBJ1-2 and V is TRBV28; TRBD1 is a possible D gene (5 bases). V was shortened by 4 bases and J by 7 bases, with 13 bases between the two germline ends. The CDR3 has 13 amino acids. The V gene's germline CDR1 is MDHEN and CDR2 SYDVKM. The CDR3 DNA sequence: TGTGCCAGCAGTTGGGGGGTTAGTGGTGGCTACACCTTC. Its translation is CASSWGVSGGYTF.

V usage is TRBV5-1 and J usage is TRBJ1-1; TRBD1 agrees at 9 bases. V was clipped by 0 bases and J by 3 bases; unmatched bases: 6. From germline, CDR1 is SGHRS and CDR2 YFSETQ. This CDR3 has 16 amino acids. CDR3 bases: TGCGCCAGCAGCTTGGACAGGGGGCCCAGGGACACTGAAGCTTTCTTT. Translating it yields CASSLDRGPRDTEAFF.

This chain joins TRBV19 and TRBJ1-2, with 8 bases matching TRBD1. The CDR3 length is 16 residues. Per germline, CDR1 LNHDA and CDR2 SQIVND (reference sequence). Trimming removed 8 bases from V and 1 base from J; junction bases left unmatched: 12. CDR3 protein: CASLSDRDPVNYGYTF. CDR3 DNA: TGTGCCAGTCTCTCGGACAGGGACCCAGTTAACTATGGCTACACCTTC. Using reference TRBV19 and TRBJ1-2 for the parts outside the CDR3, the full variable domain is DGGITQSPKYLFRKEGQNVTLSCEQNLNHDAMYWYRQDPGQGLRLIYYSQIVNDFQKGDIAEGYSVSREKKESFPLTVTSAQKNPTAFYLCASLSDRDPVNYGYTFGSGTRLTVV.

The V and J genes are TRBV10-3 and TRBJ2-7; TRBD2 is a possible D gene (6 bases). Trimming removed 5 bases from V and 4 bases from J, with 12 bases in between. CDR1 and CDR2 from the germline V gene are ENHRY and SYGVKD. CDR3 length: 13 residues. This CDR3 is CAISPSAGYEQYF. CDR3 sequence (DNA): TGTGCCATCAGTCCTAGCGCGGGATACGAGCAGTACTTC.

CDR3: CASFTGTSLYEQYF. The CDR3 DNA follows: TGTGCCAGCTTCACCGGGACTAGCCTCTACGAGCAGTACTTC. The gene calls are TRBV28 and TRBJ2-7; 9 positions match TRBD2. After removal of 8 bases from V and 3 bases from J, the junction contained 8 bases not matched to a gene. The germline gives CDR1 MDHEN, CDR2 SYDVKM. The CDR3 is 14 amino acids.

V and J are TRBV29-1 and TRBJ2-5, with 10 bases aligning to TRBD2. The J call may be faulty, since TRBJ2-7 better matches the DNA end. The CDR3 runs to 13 residues. The germline gives CDR1 SQVTM, CDR2 ANQGSEA. As DNA, the CDR3 is TGCAGCGTTGCCGTAGCGGGAGGCTCCGAGCAGTACTTC. This codes for CSVAVAGGSEQYF.

This sequence joins TRBV6-1 and TRBJ1-5, with TRBD1 identical over 8 bases. CDR1 MNHNS and CDR2 SASEGT come from the germline V gene. The CDR3 runs to 14 residues. After removal of 5 bases from V and 2 bases from J, the junction contained 2 bases not matched to a gene. The CDR3: CASSSDRGNQPQHF. Written as DNA, the CDR3 is TGTGCCAGCAGTTCGGACAGGGGCAATCAGCCCCAGCATTTT.

This chain connects TRBV10-1 to TRBJ2-7, with 10 nucleotides matching TRBD1. The J segment lost 5 bases and the V segment lost 2 bases, leaving 6 bases of the junction unmatched. Germline loops: CDR1 WNHNN, CDR2 SYGVQD (reference sequence). CDR3 size: 15 residues. The CDR3 sequence: CASSEGGTGAHEQYF. In DNA, the CDR3 is TGCGCCAGCAGTGAGGGGGGGACAGGGGCCCACGAGCAGTACTTC.

The chain links TRBV21-1 to TRBJ1-5; the table calls TRBD1, which could not be checked here. TRBV21-1 is marked as a pseudogene. This CDR3 is 16 amino acids long. The CDR3 here is CASSTGTPYSNQPQHF. CDR3 nucleotides: TGTGCCAGCAGCACCGGGACACCATATAGCAATCAGCCCCAGCATTTT.

The chain uses TRBV11-2 and TRBJ2-3; 7 nucleotides line up with TRBD1. Germline loops: CDR1 SGHAT, CDR2 FQNNGV. The CDR3 runs to 15 residues. V shed 2 bases, J shed 1 base, and the junction held 3 bases outside the gene matches. The CDR3 region has the DNA TGTGCCAGCAGCTTAAACAGGGGCGGCACAGATACGCAGTATTTT. It encodes CASSLNRGGTDTQYF.

The CDR3 DNA follows: TGTGCCAGCAGCCGGCTCGTAGGGGGCACAGATACGCAGTATTTT. The encoded protein is CASSRLVGGTDTQYF. The chain couples TRBV2 to TRBJ2-3, with D possibly matching TRBD1 (5 bases). The V end lost 6 bases, the J end lost 1 base, and 14 bases lay between the germline ends. The CDR3 has 15 residues. Germline lookup yields CDR1 SNHLY and CDR2 FYNNEI.

The rearrangement joins TRBV7-9 to TRBJ1-2; 7 bases are shared with TRBD1. Germline lookup yields CDR1 SEHNR and CDR2 FQNEAQ (reference sequence). The CDR3 consists of 15 residues. The V segment lost 1 base and the J segment 6 bases; nucleotides outside the gene matches: 8. The DNA for the CDR3 is TGTGCCAGCAGCTTAGGTCGACAGGGAAGGCATGGCTACACCTTC. Protein sequence: CASSLGRQGRHGYTF. Using reference TRBV7-9 and TRBJ1-2 for the parts outside the CDR3, the full variable domain is DTGVSQNPRHKITKRGQNVTFRCDPISEHNRLYWYRQTLGQGPEFLTYFQNEAQLEKSRLLSDRFSAERPKGSFSTLEIQRTEQGDSAMYLCASSLGRQGRHGYTFGSGTRLTVV.

CDR3 coding DNA: TGCGCCAGCAGCGGCTGGACTAGCGGGACTAATACCTACGAGCAGTACTTC. Translation gives CASSGWTSGTNTYEQYF. This rearrangement joins TRBV5-1 to TRBJ2-7, with 12 bases fitting TRBD2. This CDR3 has 17 residues. Trimming cost V 4 bases and J 2 bases; bases outside gene matches: 10. Looked up from germline, CDR1 is SGHRS and CDR2 is YFSETQ.

The V gene is TRBV7-6, the J gene TRBJ2-7; 8 bases line up with TRBD1. In germline, CDR1 is SGHVS, CDR2 FNYEAQ. This CDR3 is 16 amino acids long. Trimming removed 1 base from V and 1 base from J; junction bases left unmatched: 6. The CDR3: CASSLGTGTTSYEQYF. The DNA for the CDR3 is TGTGCCAGCAGCTTAGGGACAGGGACCACTTCCTACGAGCAGTACTTC.

The V gene is TRBV10-2, the J gene TRBJ2-1; 9 bases line up with TRBD1. The length of the CDR3 is 14 residues. V was pared by 8 bases and J by 3 bases, with 5 bases of the junction left unmatched. CDR1 WSHSY and CDR2 SAAADI come from the germline V gene. CDR3 region: CASGLGQGYNEQFF. CDR3 DNA: TGCGCCAGCGGCCTGGGACAGGGCTACAATGAGCAGTTCTTC.

J is TRBJ1-2 and V is TRBV14, with unresolved D. V dropped 0 bases and J dropped 4 bases, with 18 bases sitting between them. Germline CDR1 and CDR2: SGHDN and FVKESK. The CDR3 covers 17 residues. In DNA, the CDR3 is TGTGCCAGCAGCCAAGATCTAGGTAAAGGCGGTGGCTATGGCTACACCTTC. It translates to CASSQDLGKGGGYGYTF.

This chain connects TRBV27 to TRBJ2-7, with 8 bases aligning to TRBD2. Germline values: CDR1 MNHEY, CDR2 SMNVEV (reference sequence). The V gene end was trimmed by 3 bases and the J gene end by 3 bases; junction bases not matched to a gene: 4. CDR3 length: 14 amino acids. Here the CDR3 DNA reads TGTGCCAGCAGTTTTTATCGGGAGGGCTACGAGCAGTACTTC. This gives the protein CASSFYREGYEQYF.

The chain joins TRBV16 to TRBJ2-1; 7 positions agree with TRBD1. Germline values: CDR1 KGHSY, CDR2 FQNENV. V was pared by 4 bases and J by 2 bases, with 8 bases of the junction left unmatched. The length of the CDR3 is 16 residues. The CDR3 nucleotides read TGTGCCAGCAGCCCAGAACACGGGACAGCCTACAATGAGCAGTTCTTC. Its translation is CASSPEHGTAYNEQFF.

The chain employs TRBV18 and TRBJ1-2; tentative D call: TRBD1 (6 bases). This CDR3 spans 15 amino acids. Germline V gene sequence: CDR1 KGHSH, CDR2 LQKENI. Between the trimmed V and J ends, which lost 7 bases and 0 bases, there was a span of 15 bases. The CDR3 sequence is CASLPRQGTNYGYTF. CDR3 bases: TGTGCCAGCTTACCTCGGCAGGGGACTAACTATGGCTACACCTTC.

V gene TRBV6-1 combines with J gene TRBJ2-1; 8 positions agree with TRBD1. The CDR3 contains 17 residues. Germline CDR1 and CDR2: MNHNS and SASEGT. Losses at the gene ends were 3 bases for V and 0 bases for J; bases not matched to a gene: 7. The CDR3 DNA follows: TGTGCCAGCAGTGACCCTGGACAGGGCCCCTCCTACAATGAGCAGTTCTTC. Its protein product is CASSDPGQGPSYNEQFF.

The chain carries TRBV4-1 and TRBJ2-1; no clear D gene. The CDR3 is made up of 14 amino acids. Per the germline V gene, CDR1 is MGHRA and CDR2 is YSYEKL. V lost 1 base, J lost 5 bases, and 9 bases lay in between. CDR3 coding DNA: TGCGCCAGCAGCCAAGTTAACAGAAACAATGAGCAGTTCTTC. Amino acid sequence: CASSQVNRNNEQFF.

This chain uses TRBV7-9 with TRBJ2-5; 7 nucleotides line up with TRBD1. The CDR3 covers 14 residues. Germline CDR1 reads SEHNR; CDR2 reads FQNEAQ (reference sequence). V shed 5 bases, J shed 4 bases, and the junction held 7 bases outside the gene matches. This CDR3 reads CASSRPGGAETQYF. The CDR3 nucleotides read TGTGCCAGCAGCCGCCCAGGGGGTGCAGAGACCCAGTACTTC.

V gene TRBV15 combines with J gene TRBJ2-5; 8 bases are shared with TRBD2. Losses at the gene ends were 1 base for V and 5 bases for J; bases not matched to a gene: 9. The length of the CDR3 is 16 residues. Germline V lookup: CDR1 LNHNV, CDR2 YYDKDF (reference sequence). CDR3 coding DNA: TGTGCCACCAGCAGAGGGAACGGGGGGGCGTTGGAGACCCAGTACTTC. Translation: CATSRGNGGALETQYF.

This chain connects TRBV6-5 to TRBJ1-1; D may be TRBD1 (5 bases). CDR1 is MNHEY, CDR2 SVGAGI, per germline. This CDR3 spans 15 amino acids. With 3 bases removed from V and 3 bases from J, the gap between germline ends came to 14 bases. The CDR3 region is CASSYRGAPDTEAFF. DNA for the CDR3: TGTGCCAGCAGTTATCGTGGGGCGCCAGACACTGAAGCTTTCTTT.

The chain uses TRBV10-1 and TRBJ2-1; TRBD1 agrees at 7 bases. The CDR3 is 15 residues long. Germline V CDR1 and CDR2: WNHNN, SYGVQD (reference sequence). Losses at the gene ends were 4 bases for V and 5 bases for J; bases not matched to a gene: 8. This CDR3 is CASSGPGTDNNEQFF. The CDR3 bases are TGCGCCAGCAGTGGCCCCGGGACAGACAACAATGAGCAGTTCTTC.

The chain employs TRBV27 and TRBJ2-2; 11 bases line up with TRBD2. Germline CDR1 is MNHEY and CDR2 is SMNVEV (reference sequence). The CDR3 covers 16 residues. V lost 4 bases and J lost 5; bases outside the gene matches: 6. CDR3 DNA sequence: TGTGCCAGCAGTTCTCTAGCGGGGGGCCGAACCGGGGAGCTGTTTTTT. This sequence encodes CASSSLAGGRTGELFF.

In the case of this clone: Other DNA sequences in the sample encode the same CDR3. The genes are TRBV5-1 and TRBJ2-7; the D gene is possibly TRBD1 (6 bases). The CDR3 extends over 13 amino acids. Germline CDR1 is SGHRS and CDR2 is YFSETQ. V lost 3 bases and J 10 bases, leaving 17 bases between the germline ends. The CDR3 spells CASSSLGVGGQYF. CDR3 nucleotide sequence: TGCGCCAGCAGCTCCCTCGGGGTAGGGGGACAGTACTTC.

CDR3 residues: CASSEFSRPLTGDRTNTEAFF. The DNA for the CDR3 is TGCGCCAGCAGTGAGTTCTCTAGACCCTTAACAGGGGACAGGACGAACACTGAAGCTTTCTTT. This chain connects TRBV10-1 to TRBJ1-1, with 8 bases fitting TRBD1. The length of the CDR3 is 21 residues. With V trimmed by 1 base and J by 1 base, 20 bases remained unmatched. Germline values: CDR1 WNHNN, CDR2 SYGVQD (reference sequence).

The chain is built from TRBV2 and TRBJ2-4; D uncertain. The CDR3 is 15 residues long. CDR1 SNHLY and CDR2 FYNNEI come from the germline V gene. V was clipped by 7 bases and J by 0 bases, with 13 bases between them. The CDR3 here is CASKPPTLAKNIQYF. In DNA, the CDR3 is TGTGCCAGCAAACCCCCCACTTTAGCCAAAAACATTCAGTACTTC.

The genes are TRBV10-1 and TRBJ1-5; D remains unclear. V shed 5 bases and J shed 4 bases, with 9 bases lying between them. The CDR3 consists of 13 residues. Germline V lookup: CDR1 WNHNN, CDR2 SYGVQD (reference sequence). The CDR3 here is CASSSRENQPQHF. The CDR3 coding sequence is TGCGCCAGCAGTTCCCGGGAAAATCAGCCCCAGCATTTT.

V is TRBV5-6 and J is TRBJ1-5; 8 bases map to TRBD1. The trim removed 1 base at V and 2 bases at J, leaving 5 bases unmatched. CDR1 SGHDT and CDR2 YYEEEE come from the germline V gene. This CDR3 is 16 amino acids long. CDR3 sequence: CASSLLTGGGNQPQHF. The CDR3 coding sequence is TGTGCCAGCAGCTTGCTTACAGGGGGTGGCAATCAGCCCCAGCATTTT.

The chain has TRBV5-1 and TRBJ1-1; perhaps TRBD1 as D (6 bases). The germline CDR1 and CDR2 sequences are SGHRS and YFSETQ. V lost 4 bases and J 8 bases, leaving 15 bases between the germline ends. This CDR3 has 13 amino acids. CDR3 protein: CASSPIGQNEAFF. CDR3 nucleotide sequence: TGCGCCAGCAGCCCAATTGGACAGAACGAAGCTTTCTTT.